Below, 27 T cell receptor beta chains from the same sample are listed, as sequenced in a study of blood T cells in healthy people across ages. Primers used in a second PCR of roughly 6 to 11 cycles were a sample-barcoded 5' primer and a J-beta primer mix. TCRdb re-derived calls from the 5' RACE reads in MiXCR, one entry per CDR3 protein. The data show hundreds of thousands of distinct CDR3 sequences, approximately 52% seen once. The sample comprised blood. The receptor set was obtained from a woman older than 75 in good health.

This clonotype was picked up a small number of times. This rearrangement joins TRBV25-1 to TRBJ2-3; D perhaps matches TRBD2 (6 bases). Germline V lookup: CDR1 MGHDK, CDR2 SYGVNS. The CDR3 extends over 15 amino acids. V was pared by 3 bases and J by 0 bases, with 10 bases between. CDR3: CASSDGGLSTDTQYF. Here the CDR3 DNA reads TGTGCCAGCAGTGATGGAGGACTAAGCACAGATACGCAGTATTTT. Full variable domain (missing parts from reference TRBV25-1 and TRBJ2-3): EADIYQTPRYLVIGTGKKITLECSQTMGHDKMYWYQQDPGMELHLIHYSYGVNSTEKGDLSSESTVSRIRTEHFPLTLESARPSHTSQYLCASSDGGLSTDTQYFGPGTRLTVL.

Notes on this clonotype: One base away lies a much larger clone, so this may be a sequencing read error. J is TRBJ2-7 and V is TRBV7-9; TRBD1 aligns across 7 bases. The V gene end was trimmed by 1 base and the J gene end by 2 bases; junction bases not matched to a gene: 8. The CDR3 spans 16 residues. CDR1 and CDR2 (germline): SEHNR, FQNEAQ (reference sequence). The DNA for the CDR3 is TGTGCCAGCAGCTTAGTATCCGAACAGGGGCCCTACGAGCAGTACTTC. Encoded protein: CASSLVSEQGPYEQYF.

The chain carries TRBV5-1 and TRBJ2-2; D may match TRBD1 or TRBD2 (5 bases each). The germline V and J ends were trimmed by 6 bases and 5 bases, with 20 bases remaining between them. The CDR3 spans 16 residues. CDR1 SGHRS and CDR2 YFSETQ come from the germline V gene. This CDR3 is CASNLAPGRRTGELFF. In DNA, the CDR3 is TGCGCCAGCAACCTAGCCCCGGGACGGAGAACCGGGGAGCTGTTTTTT.

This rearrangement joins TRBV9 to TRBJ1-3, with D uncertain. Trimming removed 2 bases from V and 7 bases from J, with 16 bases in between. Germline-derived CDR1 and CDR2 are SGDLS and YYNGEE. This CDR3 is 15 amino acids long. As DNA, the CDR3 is TGTGCCAGCAGCGTCCAGGAAGGTCGGACGAACACCATATATTTT. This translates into CASSVQEGRTNTIYF.

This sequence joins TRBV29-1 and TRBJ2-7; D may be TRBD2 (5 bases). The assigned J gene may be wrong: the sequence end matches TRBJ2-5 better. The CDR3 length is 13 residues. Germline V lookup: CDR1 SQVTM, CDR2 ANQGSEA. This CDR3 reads CSYRAIGGETQYF. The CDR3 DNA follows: TGCAGCTACCGGGCCATAGGCGGGGAGACCCAGTACTTC.

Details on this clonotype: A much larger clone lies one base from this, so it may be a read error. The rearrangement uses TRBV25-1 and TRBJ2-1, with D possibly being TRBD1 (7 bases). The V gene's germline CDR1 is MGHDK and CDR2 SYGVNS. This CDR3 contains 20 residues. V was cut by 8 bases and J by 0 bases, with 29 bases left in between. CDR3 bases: TGTGCCAGCCCGACAGGGAATTTCCGGACTACCCATAGCTCCTACAATGAGCAGTTCTTC. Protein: CASPTGNFRTTHSSYNEQFF.

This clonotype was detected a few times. CDR3 region: CASSQLTGRRGYTF. The DNA for the CDR3 is TGTGCCAGCAGCCAACTGACAGGGCGCCGCGGCTACACCTTC. V usage is TRBV3-1 and J usage is TRBJ1-2; 7 bases line up with TRBD1. The CDR3 runs to 14 residues. V shed 2 bases, J shed 8 bases, and the junction held 8 bases outside the gene matches. Germline V gene sequence: CDR1 LGHDT, CDR2 YNNKEL (reference sequence).

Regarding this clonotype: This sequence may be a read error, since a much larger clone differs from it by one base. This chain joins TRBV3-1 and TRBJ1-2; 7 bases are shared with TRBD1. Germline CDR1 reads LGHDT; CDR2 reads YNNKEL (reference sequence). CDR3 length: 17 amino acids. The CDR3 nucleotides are TGTACCAGCAGCCAATTTCTGGGGGCAGGGGGGAACTATGGCTACACCTTC. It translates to CTSSQFLGAGGNYGYTF.

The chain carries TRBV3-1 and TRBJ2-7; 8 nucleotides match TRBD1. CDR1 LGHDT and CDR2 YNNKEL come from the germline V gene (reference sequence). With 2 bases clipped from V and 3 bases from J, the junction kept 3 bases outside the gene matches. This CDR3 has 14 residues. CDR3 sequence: CASSQWGTGYEQYF. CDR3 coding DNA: TGTGCCAGCAGCCAATGGGGGACAGGCTACGAGCAGTACTTC.

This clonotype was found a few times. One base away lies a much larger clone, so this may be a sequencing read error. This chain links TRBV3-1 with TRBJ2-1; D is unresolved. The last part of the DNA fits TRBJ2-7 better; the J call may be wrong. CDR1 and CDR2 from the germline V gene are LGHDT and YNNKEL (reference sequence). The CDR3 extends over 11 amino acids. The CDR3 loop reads CASSQGDEQYF. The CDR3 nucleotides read TGTGCCAGCAGCCAAGGGGATGAGCAGTACTTC.

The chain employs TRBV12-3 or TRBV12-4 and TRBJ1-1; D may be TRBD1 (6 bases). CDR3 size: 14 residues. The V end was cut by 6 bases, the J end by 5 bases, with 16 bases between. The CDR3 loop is CASRTFQGQTEAFF. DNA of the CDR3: TGTGCCAGCAGGACCTTCCAGGGGCAAACTGAAGCTTTCTTT.

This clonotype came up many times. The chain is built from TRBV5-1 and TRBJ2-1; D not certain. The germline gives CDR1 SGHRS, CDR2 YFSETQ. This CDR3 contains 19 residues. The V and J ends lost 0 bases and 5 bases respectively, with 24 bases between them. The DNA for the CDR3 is TGCGCCAGCAGCTTGGCCGAATGGGCCCGTAAGGGCCTAGACAATGAGCAGTTCTTC. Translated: CASSLAEWARKGLDNEQFF.

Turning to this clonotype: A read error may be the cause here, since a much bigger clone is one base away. CDR3 protein: CSARLDRGFYEQFF. The CDR3 DNA is TGCAGTGCTAGACTGGACAGGGGCTTCTACGAGCAGTTCTTC. The genes are TRBV20-1 and TRBJ2-1, with TRBD1 matching 9 bases. Germline V lookup: CDR1 DFQATT, CDR2 SNEGSKA (reference sequence). The CDR3 sequence is 14 residues long. Trimming took 2 bases from V and 10 from J; bases not matched to a gene: 9.

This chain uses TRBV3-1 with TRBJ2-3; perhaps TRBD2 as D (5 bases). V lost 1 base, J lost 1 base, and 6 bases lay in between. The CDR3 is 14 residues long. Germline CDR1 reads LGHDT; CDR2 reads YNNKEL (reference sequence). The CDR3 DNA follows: TGTGCCAGCAGCCAAGCGGGGTGCACAGATACGCAGTATTTT. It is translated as CASSQAGCTDTQYF.

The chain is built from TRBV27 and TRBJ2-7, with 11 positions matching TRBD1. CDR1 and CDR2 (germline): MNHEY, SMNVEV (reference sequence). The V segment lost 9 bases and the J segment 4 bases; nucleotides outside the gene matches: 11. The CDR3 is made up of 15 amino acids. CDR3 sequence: CARRTGTGGSYEQYF. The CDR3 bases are TGTGCCAGACGGACTGGGACAGGGGGTTCGTACGAGCAGTACTTC.

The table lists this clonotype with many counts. The CDR3 nucleotides are TGTGCCAGCACTCCAAAAGGGTGGGGAAATGAGCAGTTCTTC. Its translation: CASTPKGWGNEQFF. This rearrangement joins TRBV25-1 to TRBJ2-1; no firm D call. The V end was cut by 7 bases, the J end by 7 bases, with 17 bases between. Germline CDR1 and CDR2: MGHDK and SYGVNS. This CDR3 contains 14 residues.

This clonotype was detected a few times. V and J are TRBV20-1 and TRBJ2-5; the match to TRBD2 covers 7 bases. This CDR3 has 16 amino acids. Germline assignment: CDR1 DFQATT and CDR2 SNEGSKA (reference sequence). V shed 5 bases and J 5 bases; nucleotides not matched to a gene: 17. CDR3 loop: CSASWERSQGGETQYF. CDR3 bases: TGCAGTGCTTCTTGGGAGCGGTCCCAGGGAGGGGAGACCCAGTACTTC.

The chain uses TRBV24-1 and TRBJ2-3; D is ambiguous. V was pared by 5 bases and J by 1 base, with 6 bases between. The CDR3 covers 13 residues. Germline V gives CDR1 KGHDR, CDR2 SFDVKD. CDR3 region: CATSGKGTDTQYF. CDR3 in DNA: TGTGCCACCAGTGGAAAGGGCACAGATACGCAGTATTTT.

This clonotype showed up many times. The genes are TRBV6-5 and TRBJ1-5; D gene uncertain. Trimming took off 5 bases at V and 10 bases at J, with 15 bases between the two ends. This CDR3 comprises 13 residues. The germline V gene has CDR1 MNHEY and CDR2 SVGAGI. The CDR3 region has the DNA TGTGCCAGCAGTGCCCGGCCAGCTCTACCCCAGCATTTT. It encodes CASSARPALPQHF.

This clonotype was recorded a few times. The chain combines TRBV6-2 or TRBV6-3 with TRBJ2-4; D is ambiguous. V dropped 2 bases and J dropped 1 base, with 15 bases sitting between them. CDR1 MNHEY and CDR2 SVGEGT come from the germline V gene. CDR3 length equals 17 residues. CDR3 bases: TGTGCCAGCAGTTACAGTGCCGGGTCAAGGGCCAAAAACATTCAGTACTTC. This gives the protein CASSYSAGSRAKNIQYF.

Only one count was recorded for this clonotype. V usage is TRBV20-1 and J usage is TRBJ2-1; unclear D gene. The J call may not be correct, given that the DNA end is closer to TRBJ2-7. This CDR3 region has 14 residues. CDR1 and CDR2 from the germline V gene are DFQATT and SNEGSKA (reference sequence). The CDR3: CSARLVGSYNEQYF. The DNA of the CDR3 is TGCAGTGCTAGACTAGTCGGCTCCTACAATGAGCAGTACTTC.

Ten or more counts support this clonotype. CDR3 amino acids: CASSAETGTYQETQYF. CDR3 DNA sequence: TGTGCCAGCAGCGCCGAGACCGGGACGTACCAAGAGACCCAGTACTTC. V is TRBV9 and J is TRBJ2-5, with D tentatively TRBD1 or TRBD2 (5 bases each). V shed 3 bases and J shed 0 bases, with 15 bases lying between them. Germline V gene lookup returns CDR1 SGDLS and CDR2 YYNGEE. The CDR3 contains 16 residues.

The CDR3 bases are TGTGCCAGCAGACAACAGGGGGAAGGGGAGACCCAGTACTTC. Its protein is CASRQQGEGETQYF. The rearrangement links TRBV28 to TRBJ2-5, with 8 bases that match TRBD1. Trimming removed 6 bases from V and 5 bases from J; junction bases left unmatched: 8. The germline gives CDR1 MDHEN, CDR2 SYDVKM. The CDR3 is made up of 14 amino acids.

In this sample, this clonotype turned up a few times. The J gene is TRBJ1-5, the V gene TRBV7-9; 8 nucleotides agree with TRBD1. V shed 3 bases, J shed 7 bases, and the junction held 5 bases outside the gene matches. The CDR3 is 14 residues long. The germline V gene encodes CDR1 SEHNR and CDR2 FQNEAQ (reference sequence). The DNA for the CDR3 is TGTGCCAGCAGCTTCGGACAGGGCGGCCAGCCCCAGCATTTT. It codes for CASSFGQGGQPQHF.

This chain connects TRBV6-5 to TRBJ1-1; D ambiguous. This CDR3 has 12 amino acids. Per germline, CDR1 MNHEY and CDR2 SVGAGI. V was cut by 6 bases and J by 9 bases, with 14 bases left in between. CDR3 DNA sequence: TGTGCCAGCAGCCCGAACTTTTCGAAAGCTTTCTTT. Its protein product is CASSPNFSKAFF.

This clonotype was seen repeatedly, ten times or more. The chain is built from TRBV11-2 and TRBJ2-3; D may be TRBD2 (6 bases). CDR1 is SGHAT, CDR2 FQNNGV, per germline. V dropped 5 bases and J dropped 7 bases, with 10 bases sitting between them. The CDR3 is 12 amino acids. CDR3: CASSPGTYTQYF. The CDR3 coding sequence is TGTGCCAGCAGCCCTGGGACTTATACGCAGTATTTT.

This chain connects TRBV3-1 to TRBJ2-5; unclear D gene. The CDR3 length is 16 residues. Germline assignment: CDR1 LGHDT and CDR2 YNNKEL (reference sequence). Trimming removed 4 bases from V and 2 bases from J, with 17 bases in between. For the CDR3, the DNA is TGTGCCAGCAGCCCTAGACTGGGCCCTCCACAAGAGACCCAGTACTTC. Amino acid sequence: CASSPRLGPPQETQYF.